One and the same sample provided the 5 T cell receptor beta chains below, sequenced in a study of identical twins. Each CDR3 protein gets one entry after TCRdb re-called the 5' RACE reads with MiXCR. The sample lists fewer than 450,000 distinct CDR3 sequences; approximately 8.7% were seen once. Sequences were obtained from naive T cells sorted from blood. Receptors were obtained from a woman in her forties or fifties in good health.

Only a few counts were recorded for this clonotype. In DNA form, the CDR3 reads TGTGCCACCCGGCTGGGGACTAGCGGGCCGGGGGAGCAGTTCTTC. Translated, it gives CATRLGTSGPGEQFF. The chain joins TRBV6-5 to TRBJ2-1; 12 bases agree with TRBD2. The junction had 14 bases not matched to a gene; V was cut back by 10 bases and J by 10 bases. The germline V gene encodes CDR1 MNHEY and CDR2 SVGAGI. The CDR3 is 15 residues long.

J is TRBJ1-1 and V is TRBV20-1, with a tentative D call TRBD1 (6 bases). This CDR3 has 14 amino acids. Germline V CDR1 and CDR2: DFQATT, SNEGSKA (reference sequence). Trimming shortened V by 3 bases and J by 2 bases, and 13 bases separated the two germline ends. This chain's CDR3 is CSARGGQPNTEAFF. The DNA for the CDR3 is TGCAGTGCTAGGGGGGGACAACCAAACACTGAAGCTTTCTTT.

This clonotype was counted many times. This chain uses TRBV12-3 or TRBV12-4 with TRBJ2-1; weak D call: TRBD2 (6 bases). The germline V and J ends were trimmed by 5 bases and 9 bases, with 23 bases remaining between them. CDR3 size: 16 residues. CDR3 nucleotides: TGTGCCAGCAGTCCTGGGAGGAGTGGTCATGAGGTTGAGCAGTTCTTC. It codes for CASSPGRSGHEVEQFF.

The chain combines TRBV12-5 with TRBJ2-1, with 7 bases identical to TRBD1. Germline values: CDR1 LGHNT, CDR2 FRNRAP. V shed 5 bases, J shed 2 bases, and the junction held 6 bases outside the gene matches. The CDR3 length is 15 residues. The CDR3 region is CASGPPGQPYNEQFF. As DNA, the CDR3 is TGTGCTAGTGGTCCCCCGGGACAGCCCTACAATGAGCAGTTCTTC.

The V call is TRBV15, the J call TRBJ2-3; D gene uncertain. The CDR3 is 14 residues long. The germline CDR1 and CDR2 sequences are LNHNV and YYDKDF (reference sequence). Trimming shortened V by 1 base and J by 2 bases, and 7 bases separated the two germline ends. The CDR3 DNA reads TGTGCCACCAGCAGAGTTCGGATCACAGATACGCAGTATTTT. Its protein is CATSRVRITDTQYF.